Sequencing of this T cell receptor (beta chain) was carried out in a study of monozygotic twins with inflammatory bowel disease. Regarding the study as a whole: Patients received differing immunosuppressive treatments, which may have added variability to their repertoires. Support for any single strong IBD-associated signal or clonotype was not found. Especially with disease activity, IBD patients shared fewer clonotypes with others than healthy twins did.

As to this clonotype: The antigen is unknown.

The CDR3 length is 17 residues. Germline V CDR1 and CDR2: MGHDK, SYGVNS. Making each TCR library took approximately 3.5 ug of total RNA. TCRdb re-called the 5' RACE reads and shows each CDR3 protein once, DNA omitted. There are more than 300,000 distinct CDR3 sequences in the sample, with 5.6% held by the top ten. Sequencing was carried out using blood. This TCR was recovered from a human donor with ulcerative colitis or Crohn's disease, or a healthy co-twin of an affected twin (not recorded which). The rearrangement links TRBV25-1 to TRBJ2-1; TCRdb names TRBD1, which stays unverified in the absence of DNA. CDR3 protein: CASSESEFRTRDNEQFF.